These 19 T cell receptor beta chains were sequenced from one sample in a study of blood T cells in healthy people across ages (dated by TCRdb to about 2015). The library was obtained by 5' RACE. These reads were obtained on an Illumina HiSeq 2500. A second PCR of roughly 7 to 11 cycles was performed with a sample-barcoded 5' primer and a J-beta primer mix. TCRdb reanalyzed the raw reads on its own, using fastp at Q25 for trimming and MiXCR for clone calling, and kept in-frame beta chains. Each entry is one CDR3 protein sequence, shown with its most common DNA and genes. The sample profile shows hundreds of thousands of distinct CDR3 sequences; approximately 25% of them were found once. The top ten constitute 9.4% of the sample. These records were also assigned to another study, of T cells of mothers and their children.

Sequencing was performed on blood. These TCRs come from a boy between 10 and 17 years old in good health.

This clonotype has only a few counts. CDR3 nucleotide sequence: TGTGCCAGCAGCGTAGCGGCGGAGCTGACCTACGAGCAGTACTTC. Encoded protein: CASSVAAELTYEQYF. V usage is TRBV9 and J usage is TRBJ2-7, with no clear D. CDR1 is SGDLS, CDR2 YYNGEE, per germline. This CDR3 is 15 amino acids long. Trimming cost V 0 bases and J 2 bases, with 12 bases left between them. The full variable domain, in which reference TRBV9 and TRBJ2-7 provide the parts outside the CDR3, is DSGVTQTPKHLITATGQRVTLRCSPRSGDLSVYWYQQSLDQGLQFLIQYYNGEERAKGNILERFSAQQFPDLHSELNLSSLELGDSALYFCASSVAAELTYEQYFGPGTRLTVT.

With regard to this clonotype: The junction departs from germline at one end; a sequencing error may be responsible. The CDR3 coding sequence is TGTGCTAGCAGCCCCGAATGGGGAACTAGCACAGATACGCAGTATTTT. It encodes CASSPEWGTSTDTQYF. The chain links TRBV7-7 to TRBJ2-3; no clear D. Germline loops: CDR1 SSHAT, CDR2 FNYEAQ (reference sequence). This CDR3 region has 16 residues.

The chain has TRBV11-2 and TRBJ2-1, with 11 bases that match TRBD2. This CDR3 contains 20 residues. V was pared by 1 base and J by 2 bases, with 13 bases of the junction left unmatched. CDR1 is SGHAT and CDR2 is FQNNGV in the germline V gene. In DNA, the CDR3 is TGTGCCAGCAGCTTAGTTCAGCGACCTAGCGGGGGGTCAACCTACAATGAGCAGTTCTTC. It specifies CASSLVQRPSGGSTYNEQFF.

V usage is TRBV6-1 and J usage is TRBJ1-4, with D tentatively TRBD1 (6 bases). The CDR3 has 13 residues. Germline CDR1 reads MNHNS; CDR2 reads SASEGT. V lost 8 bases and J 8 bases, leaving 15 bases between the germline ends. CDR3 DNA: TGTGCCAGCTGGGGGGGCCTACGGGAAAAACTGTTTTTT. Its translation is CASWGGLREKLFF.

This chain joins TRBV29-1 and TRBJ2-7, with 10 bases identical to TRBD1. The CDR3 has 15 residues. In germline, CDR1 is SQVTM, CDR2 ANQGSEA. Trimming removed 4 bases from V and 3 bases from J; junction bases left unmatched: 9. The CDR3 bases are TGCAGCGTTGTGGGATCCGGGACAGGGGTCTACGAGCAGTACTTC. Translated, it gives CSVVGSGTGVYEQYF.

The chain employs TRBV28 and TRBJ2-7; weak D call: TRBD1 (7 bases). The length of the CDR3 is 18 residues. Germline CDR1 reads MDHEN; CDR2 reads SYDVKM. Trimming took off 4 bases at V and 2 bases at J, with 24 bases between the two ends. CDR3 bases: TGTGCCAGCAGTTCCCCGAAGACAGGGATCGGGAGAGCCTACGAGCAGTACTTC. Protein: CASSSPKTGIGRAYEQYF.

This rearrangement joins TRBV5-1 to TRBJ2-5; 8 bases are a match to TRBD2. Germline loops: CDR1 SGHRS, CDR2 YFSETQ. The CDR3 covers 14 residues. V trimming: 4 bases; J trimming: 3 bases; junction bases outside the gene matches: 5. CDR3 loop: CASSTSGSKETQYF. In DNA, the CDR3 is TGCGCCAGCAGCACTAGCGGATCTAAAGAGACCCAGTACTTC.

The chain's CDR3 is CASSSRDRDYEQFF. CDR3 bases: TGTGCCAGCAGCTCCCGGGACAGGGACTATGAGCAGTTCTTC. This rearrangement joins TRBV7-9 to TRBJ2-1; 9 bases fit TRBD1. V was clipped by 4 bases and J by 8 bases; unmatched bases: 6. The CDR3 runs 14 residues. In germline, CDR1 is SEHNR, CDR2 FQNEAQ (reference sequence).

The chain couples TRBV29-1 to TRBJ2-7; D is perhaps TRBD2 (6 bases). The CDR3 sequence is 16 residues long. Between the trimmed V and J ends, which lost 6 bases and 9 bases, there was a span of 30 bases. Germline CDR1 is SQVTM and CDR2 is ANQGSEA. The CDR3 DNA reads TGCAGCGTCGTTAAGGGTGGCGGGACTGACCCGAGCGCGCAGTACTTC. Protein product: CSVVKGGGTDPSAQYF.

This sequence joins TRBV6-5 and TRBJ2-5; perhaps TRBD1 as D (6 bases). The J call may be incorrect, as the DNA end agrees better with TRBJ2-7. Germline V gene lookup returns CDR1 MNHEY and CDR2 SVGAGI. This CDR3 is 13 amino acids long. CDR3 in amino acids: CASSVRDNYEQYF. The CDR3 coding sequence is TGTGCCAGCAGTGTCCGGGACAACTACGAGCAGTACTTC.

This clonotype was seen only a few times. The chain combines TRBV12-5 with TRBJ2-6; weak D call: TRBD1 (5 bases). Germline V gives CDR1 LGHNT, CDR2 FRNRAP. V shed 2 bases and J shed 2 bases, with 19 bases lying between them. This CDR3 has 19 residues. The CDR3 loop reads CASGLLQERLGPGANVLTF. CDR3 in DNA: TGTGCTAGTGGTTTGCTACAGGAACGTCTGGGTCCTGGGGCCAACGTCCTGACTTTC.

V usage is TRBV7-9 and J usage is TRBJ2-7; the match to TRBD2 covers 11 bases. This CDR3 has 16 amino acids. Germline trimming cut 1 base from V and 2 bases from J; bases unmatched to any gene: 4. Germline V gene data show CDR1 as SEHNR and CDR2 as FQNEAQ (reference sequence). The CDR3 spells CASSLGLAGGAYEQYF. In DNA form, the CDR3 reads TGTGCCAGCAGCTTAGGGCTAGCGGGAGGTGCCTACGAGCAGTACTTC.

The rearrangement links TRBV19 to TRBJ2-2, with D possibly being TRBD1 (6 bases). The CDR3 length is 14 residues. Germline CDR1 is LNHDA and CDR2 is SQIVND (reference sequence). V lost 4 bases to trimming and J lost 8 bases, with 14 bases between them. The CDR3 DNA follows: TGTGCCAGTAGTACCCGAGGACAGAGGGGGGAGCTGTTTTTT. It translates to CASSTRGQRGELFF.

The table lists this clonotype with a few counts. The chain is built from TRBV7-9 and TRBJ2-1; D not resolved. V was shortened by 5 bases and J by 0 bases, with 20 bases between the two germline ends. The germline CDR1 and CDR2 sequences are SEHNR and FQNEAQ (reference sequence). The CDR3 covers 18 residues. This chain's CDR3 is CASSGYSHSPGSYNEQFF. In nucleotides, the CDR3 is TGTGCCAGCAGCGGCTACTCCCATAGCCCTGGCTCCTACAATGAGCAGTTCTTC.

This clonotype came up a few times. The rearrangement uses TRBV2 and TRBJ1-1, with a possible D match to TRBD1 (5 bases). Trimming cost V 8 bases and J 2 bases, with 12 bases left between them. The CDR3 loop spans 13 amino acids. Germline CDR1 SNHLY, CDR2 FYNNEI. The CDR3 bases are TGTGCCAGCTTAAAGGGGAGTAACACTGAAGCTTTCTTT. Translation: CASLKGSNTEAFF.

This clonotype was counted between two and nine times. The CDR3 loop reads CASSPTLGQGSTGELFF. CDR3 bases: TGTGCCAGCTCACCAACGCTGGGACAGGGTTCGACCGGGGAGCTGTTTTTT. The rearrangement links TRBV18 to TRBJ2-2; 9 nucleotides match TRBD1. CDR1 and CDR2 from the germline V gene are KGHSH and LQKENI. This CDR3 is built from 17 residues. J lost 5 bases, V lost 2 bases, and 9 bases had no gene match.

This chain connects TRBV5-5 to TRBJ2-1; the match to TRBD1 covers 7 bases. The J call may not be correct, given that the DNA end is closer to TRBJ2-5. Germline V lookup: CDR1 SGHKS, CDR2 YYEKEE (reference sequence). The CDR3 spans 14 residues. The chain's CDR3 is CASSLRIRGETQYF. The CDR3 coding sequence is TGTGCCAGCAGCTTGAGGATCAGGGGGGAGACCCAGTACTTC.

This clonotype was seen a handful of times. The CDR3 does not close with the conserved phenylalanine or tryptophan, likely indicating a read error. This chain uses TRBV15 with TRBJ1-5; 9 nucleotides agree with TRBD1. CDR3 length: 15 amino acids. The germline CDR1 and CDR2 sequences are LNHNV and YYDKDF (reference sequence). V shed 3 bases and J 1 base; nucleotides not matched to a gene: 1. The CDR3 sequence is CATSRDRGSNQPQHL. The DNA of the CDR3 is TGTGCCACCAGCAGGGACAGGGGAAGCAATCAGCCCCAGCATCTT.

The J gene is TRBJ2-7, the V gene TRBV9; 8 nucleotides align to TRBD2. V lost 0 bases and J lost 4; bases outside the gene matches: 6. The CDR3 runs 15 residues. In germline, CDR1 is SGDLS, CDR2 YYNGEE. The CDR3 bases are TGTGCCAGCAGCGTAGGGCGGCGGGGGGATTACGAGCAGTACTTC. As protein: CASSVGRRGDYEQYF.